Following are 6 T cell receptor beta chains from one sample sequenced in a study of blood T cell repertoires in COVID-19. Repertoires were generated with immunoSEQ multiplex PCR, while TCRdb's copy carries only in-frame clones and drops some. In the table there are approximately 190,000 clones, about 88% of which are singletons. The sample comprised peripheral blood. These TCRs come from a woman aged 40 to 55 who had recovered from COVID-19.

V usage is TRBV25-1 and J usage is TRBJ2-4, with TRBD1 as a possible D gene (5 bases). The CDR3 is 12 amino acids. The V gene lost 6 bases and the J gene lost 6 bases, with 9 bases spanning the gap. In germline, CDR1 is MGHDK, CDR2 SYGVNS. CDR3 bases: TGTGCCAGCAGATCAGGGTCAAACATTCAGTACTTC. Its protein product is CASRSGSNIQYF.

The chain couples TRBV3-1 (or the pseudogene TRBV3-2) to TRBJ2-4; 10 nucleotides agree with TRBD2. V lost 2 bases to trimming and J lost 6 bases; unmatched junction nucleotides: 4. The germline gives CDR1 LGHDT, CDR2 YNNKEL (reference sequence). The CDR3 has 15 amino acids. CDR3 nucleotides: TGTGCCAGCAGCCAACTAGCGGGAGTGGGAAACATTCAGTACTTC. Translating it yields CASSQLAGVGNIQYF.

The V call is TRBV11-2, the J call TRBJ1-1; D possibly corresponds to TRBD1 (5 bases). Trimming took off 3 bases at V and 7 bases at J, with 15 bases between the two ends. This CDR3 contains 14 residues. Germline assignment: CDR1 SGHAT and CDR2 FQNNGV. CDR3 bases: TGTGCCAGCAGCTTGGGCCCCTGGGGGGGTGAAGCTTTCTTT. This translates into CASSLGPWGGEAFF.

The chain carries TRBV5-6 and TRBJ1-6; 7 positions match TRBD1. V dropped 3 bases and J dropped 0; count of bases not matched to a gene: 12. The CDR3 contains 19 residues. Germline V gives CDR1 SGHDT, CDR2 YYEEEE. The chain's CDR3 is CASSSISGQSSSYNSPLHF. The CDR3 DNA follows: TGTGCCAGCAGCTCTATCTCGGGACAGAGTAGCTCCTATAATTCACCCCTCCACTTT.

This chain joins TRBV14 and TRBJ1-5; 12 nucleotides agree with TRBD1. The V segment lost 4 bases and the J segment 5 bases; nucleotides outside the gene matches: 3. Germline V gene data show CDR1 as SGHDN and CDR2 as FVKESK. There are 15 residues in the CDR3. CDR3 sequence reads: CASSPGTGGDQPQHF. CDR3 DNA sequence: TGTGCCAGCAGCCCGGGGACAGGGGGCGATCAGCCCCAGCATTTT.

The chain couples TRBV15 to TRBJ2-5, with 10 bases aligning to TRBD2. V dropped 3 bases and J dropped 0; count of bases not matched to a gene: 7. Per the germline V gene, CDR1 is LNHNV and CDR2 is YYDKDF (reference sequence). The CDR3 is 17 amino acids. The CDR3 loop reads CATSSTRLAGNQETQYF. Here the CDR3 DNA reads TGTGCCACCAGCAGTACCCGACTAGCGGGTAACCAAGAGACCCAGTACTTC.